The 5 T cell receptor beta chains in this list originate from one sample, sequenced in a study of blood T cells in healthy people across ages. A second roughly 6 to 12 cycle PCR used barcoded and J-beta primers. TCRdb recomputed calls from the 5' RACE reads with MiXCR, one row per CDR3 protein. The sample includes 1.5 million to 2 million distinct CDR3 sequences, approximately 30% of them seen just once. Sequencing was done on a sample of blood. The origin of the receptors is a woman aged 30 to 39 in good health.

Only a few counts were recorded for this clonotype. The rearrangement uses TRBV3-1 and TRBJ1-3; D is possibly TRBD1 (6 bases). V lost 1 base and J lost 5, with 12 bases in between. CDR3 length: 15 residues. Germline assignment: CDR1 LGHDT and CDR2 YNNKEL (reference sequence). The CDR3 sequence: CASSQVGGRRNTIYF. CDR3 DNA: TGTGCCAGCAGCCAAGTTGGGGGGCGCCGAAACACCATATATTTT.

The chain joins TRBV20-1 to TRBJ2-1; D is perhaps TRBD2 (6 bases). Per the germline V gene, CDR1 is DFQATT and CDR2 is SNEGSKA (reference sequence). Trimming shortened V by 0 bases and J by 8 bases, and 20 bases separated the two germline ends. The CDR3 has 16 residues. CDR3 loop: CSARDPTSPYIDEQFF. The CDR3 DNA is TGCAGTGCTAGAGATCCTACTAGCCCCTACATCGATGAGCAGTTCTTC.

This clonotype was observed at least ten times. The rearrangement joins TRBV2 to TRBJ1-2, with TRBD1 identical over 7 bases. Germline assignment: CDR1 SNHLY and CDR2 FYNNEI. Trimming cost V 8 bases and J 0 bases; bases outside gene matches: 6. CDR3 length: 14 amino acids. The CDR3 sequence is CASRDSGSNYGYTF. The CDR3 DNA sequence: TGTGCCAGCCGGGACAGCGGATCTAACTATGGCTACACCTTC.

This clonotype occurred a few times. This sequence joins TRBV12-3 or TRBV12-4 and TRBJ1-5; D might be TRBD1 (5 bases). CDR3 size: 15 residues. Trimming left V 4 bases short and J 4 bases short, with 14 bases between. In DNA, the CDR3 is TGTGCCAGCAGTTCCGCTCGACAGCCTAATCAGCCCCAGCATTTT. Translated: CASSSARQPNQPQHF.

The CDR3 bases are TGTGCCTGGAGTGCTGGACAGTCTGGCTACACCTTC. It encodes CAWSAGQSGYTF. The gene calls are TRBV30 and TRBJ1-2; D perhaps matches TRBD1 (6 bases). The CDR3 contains 12 residues. The germline gives CDR1 GTSNPN, CDR2 SVGIG (reference sequence). The V and J ends lost 1 base and 7 bases respectively, with 10 bases between them.